This T cell receptor beta chain appears in the sequencing data of a study of shared clonotypes between healthy human individuals. The overall study: Contributing individuals were a couple of females and a few males aged 18 to 49.

Germline loops: CDR1 MNHEY, CDR2 SVGAGI. V lost 2 bases to trimming and J lost 1 base; unmatched junction nucleotides: 2. CDR3 size: 14 residues. On this clone itself: Other DNA sequences in the sample encode the same CDR3.

Authors' processing steps: In the immunoSEQ data, sequences were junction-only and lacked quality scores, so filtering differed. The data were produced by immunoSEQ multiplex PCR, yet TCRdb's version contains in-frame clones alone and is incomplete. Clone size and the V and J calls come from that table; the DNA yielded D and trimming. The sample lists millions of clones, 90% to 95% seen once, with 0.13% in the top ten. This receptor was taken from a man between 18 and 35 years old in good health. The V and J genes are TRBV6-5 and TRBJ2-7; TRBD1 aligns across 7 bases. The sequenced material came from naive CD4+ T cells sorted from blood. Sample subset: CD45RA+ positively selected. The CDR3 DNA sequence: TGTGCCAGCAGTTACGTCAGGGGGTCCTACGAGCAGTACTTC. This translates into CASSYVRGSYEQYF.